The 6 T cell receptor beta chains given below trace back to one sample, sequenced in a study of T cell changes during pregnancy in multiple sclerosis. Clones were read by immunoSEQ multiplex PCR, and TCRdb kept only the in-frame ones, dropping some. Among around 60,000 clones listed, 88% were seen once. The sequences come from peripheral blood, collected in the first trimester of pregnancy. These receptors came from a female donor with multiple sclerosis, enrolled in a pregnancy study.

The chain recombines TRBV4-2 with TRBJ1-2; 12 bases are shared with TRBD1. The junction had 11 bases not matched to a gene; V was cut back by 4 bases and J by 8 bases. CDR3 length: 16 amino acids. Germline V gene sequence: CDR1 LGHNA, CDR2 YNFKEQ. As DNA, the CDR3 is TGTGCCAGCAGCCCATCGGGACAGGGGGCGACTTGGGGCTACACCTTC. It specifies CASSPSGQGATWGYTF.

The J gene is TRBJ2-3, the V gene TRBV10-1; 14 bases map to TRBD2. The CDR3 is 15 amino acids. Germline CDR1 WNHNN, CDR2 SYGVQD (reference sequence). J was trimmed by 6 bases and V by 6 bases; bases with no gene match: 5. As DNA, the CDR3 is TGCGCCAGCAGCCCGACTAGCGGGGGGGGTGATACGCAGTATTTT. Translated, it gives CASSPTSGGGDTQYF.

The chain has TRBV27 and TRBJ2-5; 9 bases line up with TRBD1. The V gene's germline CDR1 is MNHEY and CDR2 SMNVEV (reference sequence). V was clipped by 4 bases and J by 7 bases; unmatched bases: 16. This CDR3 comprises 17 residues. The CDR3 sequence is CASSSNLGTGPIGTQYF. The CDR3 nucleotides are TGTGCCAGCAGTTCAAACCTCGGGACAGGGCCCATAGGGACCCAGTACTTC.

The V call is TRBV19, the J call TRBJ2-1; D call uncertain. Trimming cost V 6 bases and J 2 bases, with 11 bases left between them. Germline CDR1 LNHDA, CDR2 SQIVND (reference sequence). The CDR3 has 14 amino acids. The CDR3 sequence is CASSNGWAYNEQFF. CDR3 sequence (DNA): TGTGCCAGTAGCAACGGGTGGGCCTACAATGAGCAGTTCTTC.

V is TRBV4-2 and J is TRBJ2-6; 7 bases line up with TRBD2. The CDR3 runs 16 residues. Trimming removed 0 bases from V and 2 bases from J; junction bases left unmatched: 1. The germline V gene has CDR1 LGHNA and CDR2 YNFKEQ. DNA for the CDR3: TGTGCCAGCAGCCAAGACGGGGGGACTGGGGCCAACGTCCTGACTTTC. Its protein product is CASSQDGGTGANVLTF.

The chain uses TRBV27 and TRBJ1-2, with D unclear. Between the trimmed V and J ends, which lost 6 bases and 4 bases, there was a span of 12 bases. Germline CDR1 is MNHEY and CDR2 is SMNVEV (reference sequence). CDR3 length equals 13 residues. CDR3 in DNA: TGTGCCAGCAGACCGAACGGGTCCTATGGCTACACCTTC. Amino acid sequence: CASRPNGSYGYTF.